This T cell receptor (beta chain) was profiled in a study of human T cells and chemical hapten exposure listed by TCRdb under 2021. About the study as a whole: For sensitization, 2% DPC in acetone was applied to a roughly 2 cm by roughly 2 cm area of upper inner arm skin. Patients additionally received weekly therapeutic DPC doses to the scalp throughout the roughly 25-week study period. Patch tests used Finn chambers with 0.01% DPC on the upper back, scored after 6 days by International Contact Dermatitis Research Group standards. Most of the patients in the cohort were female, and the cohort covered alopecia areata with under or over 50% scalp involvement, alopecia totalis and alopecia universalis. Libraries were combined into a pool for sequencing, and differences in TCR yield between samples came mainly from small differences in library volumes within the pool. This study followed changes in the peripheral blood TCR repertoire in vivo during primary and secondary sensitization of alopecia patients to the hapten diphenylcyclopropenone (DPC). Patient blood was sampled pre-sensitization (week 0) and at 2, 6 and about 24 weeks after DPC sensitization. Approximately 28 alopecia patients provided blood for TCR sequencing at one to four time points (pre-sensitization, 2, 6 and 24 weeks). The research as a whole found: All patients had alopecia, a presumed autoimmune disease, so their immune response might differ from that of healthy individuals. DPC sensitization did not change how many TCRs were above 1 in 1000 frequency, and no evidence was found of alterations in global repertoire structure. A positive correlation was found between the number of PT1 expanded TCRs and patch test score, with significance reached at thresholds 8, 16 and 32 but not 4. Compared with pre-sensitization or healthy control sets, expanded TCRs formed significantly more large CDR3 similarity clusters, which is consistent with antigen-driven responses. After repeated subsampling, changes were observed in the strength of the expansion versus patch-test correlation and in the threshold at which the correlation became significant.

Read against the paper, the sample's time point label means: patch test 1, 2 weeks after DPC sensitization. The label giving this sample's treatment or condition can be read as: therapeutic diphenylcyclopropenone sensitization with weekly scalp DPC. Blood at each patch-test visit was drawn before the patch test was applied. To be eligible, patients had to be aged 18 to 70, diagnosed with alopecia and judged suitable for DPC therapy, while pregnant patients were excluded. Total RNA was isolated from unfractionated whole blood collected in Tempus Blood RNA tubes. Libraries came from RACE. Data came from a NextSeq 500. During library preparation, unique molecular identifiers were attached to individual cDNA molecules so that TCRs could be counted in a quantitative, reproducible way. From each blood RNA sample, both TCR alpha and TCR beta chains were sequenced. The original methods were these. The median number of TCRs per sample was approximately 98,000, ranging from about 20,000 to 750,000. The Decombinator software suite was used to annotate the V, J and CDR3 of the TCR reads. For PS versus PT1 abundance plots, all samples were subsampled to the same number of TCRs (28,000). TCRs were defined as expanded if absent before sensitization and observed at least eight times at the 2-week time point. TCRdb handled the public reads itself, with Q25 trimming in fastp and clone calling in MiXCR, and kept productive beta chains. When rows share a CDR3 protein, they turn into one entry using the most common DNA and genes. The V and J calls, along with clone size, are taken from TCRdb and not from the paper's own processing. The sample data list about 49,000 distinct CDR3 sequences, and less than 10% of these were observed just once. Together, the top ten hold 4.5% of the sample.

This clonotype was observed a handful of times. The clone's antigen remains unknown. Base qualities were left out, and no much larger clone turns up one base away. Reading the germline V gene gives CDR1 MGHDK and CDR2 SYGVNS. The trim is 3 bases for V and 10 bases for J, with a gap of 16 bases between the germline ends. The CDR3 sequence holds 14 residues, the cysteine and phenylalanine included. The entry retains the CDR3 DNA only, 42 bases that are in frame from base 1. This clonotype was obtained from a woman aged 50 to 65 with alopecia areata. Some clones in this sample may be carry-over from other donors' samples. The chain joins TRBV25-1 to TRBJ2-1; the D gene identity is not certain. The source material was whole blood, sampled in connection with sensitization to the hapten diphenylcyclopropenone (DPC). For the CDR3, the sequence is CASSDPRGVPEQFF. The nucleotide sequence reads TGTGCCAGCAGTGACCCACGTGGGGTCCCCGAGCAGTTCTTC.